This T cell receptor (beta chain) was sequenced for a study of T-cell memory formation after mild COVID-19. Study-wide background: TCR clusters showed largely donor specificity.

Amplification by 5'RACE using constant-segment primers produced TCR alpha and TCR beta cDNA libraries that carried sample barcodes and UMIs. One entry per CDR3 protein, called by TCRdb with MiXCR from the 5' RACE reads. The table includes 40,000 to 45,000 distinct CDR3 sequences, roughly 7.2% detected once. This clonotype occurred many times. As yet, its antigen is unknown. Germline CDR1 SGHTA, CDR2 FQGNSA. The CDR3 length is 14 residues. J was trimmed by 6 bases and V by 4 bases; bases with no gene match: 6. Regarding the study as a whole: Still unconfirmed is whether the second-wave clones peaking on day 37 recognized SARS-CoV-2. Several responding clones turned up in pre-infection memory, indicating that cross-reactive memory may have taken part.

The source of this sequence is a man aged 18 to 35 who had mild COVID-19 (a few samples of this study predate the infection). Cell type and time point are not known. The chain joins TRBV7-2 to TRBJ1-2; TRBD1 matches 9 bases. The sequenced sample consisted of PBMCs or a T cell subset sorted from them (not recorded which). The CDR3 bases are TGTGCCAGCAGCTCATCCGGGACAGGGAATGGCTACACCTTC. Protein product: CASSSSGTGNGYTF. Together with reference TRBV7-2 and TRBJ1-2, the CDR3 gives the full variable domain: GAGVSQSPSNKVTEKGKDVELRCDPISGHTALYWYRQSLGQGLEFLIYFQGNSAPDKSGLPSDRFSAERTGGSVSTLTIQRTQQEDSAVYLCASSSSGTGNGYTFGSGTRLTVV.